The 11 T cell receptor beta chains reported below all come from one sample, sequenced in a study of blood T cell repertoires in COVID-19. This table comes from immunoSEQ multiplex PCR, and its TCRdb copy is limited to in-frame clones, with some not included. Of some 170,000 clones listed, just under 90% are singletons. The material sequenced was peripheral blood. The receptors were gathered from a woman aged 70 to 79 with COVID-19, enrolled during active disease.

CDR3 sequence reads: CASSLGGQGTYGYTF. The CDR3 DNA sequence: TGCGCCAGCAGCTTGGGGGGACAGGGGACTTATGGCTACACCTTC. This chain links TRBV5-1 with TRBJ1-2, with 10 bases lining up with TRBD1. The ends lost 0 bases at V and 5 bases at J; junction bases unmatched: 4. Germline CDR1 and CDR2: SGHRS and YFSETQ. The CDR3 runs 15 residues. Variable domain in full (rest from reference TRBV5-1 and TRBJ1-2): KAGVTQTPRYLIKTRGQQVTLSCSPISGHRSVSWYQQTPGQGLQFLFEYFSETQRNKGNFPGRFSGRQFSNSRSEMNVSTLELGDSALYLCASSLGGQGTYGYTFGSGTRLTVV.

This clone has a single count. J is TRBJ2-3 and V is TRBV28, with D maybe TRBD2 (6 bases). This CDR3 has 12 residues. The V end was cut by 4 bases, the J end by 5 bases, with 7 bases between. Germline lookup yields CDR1 MDHEN and CDR2 SYDVKM. DNA for the CDR3: TGTGCCAGCAGTTCCGGGGGAGATACGCAGTATTTT. Its translation: CASSSGGDTQYF.

V and J are TRBV29-1 and TRBJ2-5, with 9 bases that match TRBD1. Germline V CDR1 and CDR2: SQVTM, ANQGSEA. CDR3 length: 13 residues. In DNA form, the CDR3 reads TGCGGGGGACAGGGAGCAGGGCAAGAGACCCAGTACTTC. Its translation: CGGQGAGQETQYF.

This clone occurred a few times. V and J are TRBV12-3 or TRBV12-4 and TRBJ2-1; D is uncertain. The CDR3 is 13 amino acids. V shed 1 base and J shed 4 bases, with 5 bases lying between them. Here the CDR3 reads CASSLGAYNEQFF. CDR3 DNA: TGTGCCAGCAGTTTAGGAGCGTACAATGAGCAGTTCTTC.

V is TRBV5-4 and J is TRBJ1-1; perhaps TRBD1 as D (5 bases). The germline V gene has CDR1 SGHNT and CDR2 YYREEE (reference sequence). V was trimmed by 4 bases and J by 4 bases, leaving 17 bases between them. The CDR3 consists of 15 residues. The CDR3 region has the DNA TGTGCCAGCAGCCCACGCATAGACAGCAGCACTGAAGCTTTCTTT. Translating gives CASSPRIDSSTEAFF.

This clone was seen a few times. The genes are TRBV5-4 and TRBJ2-7; tentative D call: TRBD2 (5 bases). In germline, CDR1 is SGHNT, CDR2 YYREEE (reference sequence). This CDR3 contains 14 residues. The V and J ends lost 0 bases and 6 bases respectively, with 13 bases between them. The chain's CDR3 is CASSLAGGSGEQYF. In nucleotides, the CDR3 is TGTGCCAGCAGCTTGGCTGGCGGGTCGGGCGAGCAGTACTTC.

The chain links TRBV7-3 to TRBJ2-5; 8 bases align to TRBD1. Trimming cost V 6 bases and J 5 bases; bases outside gene matches: 5. Germline V gives CDR1 SGHTA, CDR2 FQGTGA. The CDR3 totals 13 residues. CDR3 amino acids: CASSYDRGETQYF. The CDR3, as DNA: TGTGCCAGCAGTTACGACAGGGGCGAGACCCAGTACTTC. The full variable domain, with the rest looked up from reference TRBV7-3 and TRBJ2-5, is GAGVSQTPSNKVTEKGKYVELRCDPISGHTALYWYRQSLGQGPEFLIYFQGTGAADDSGLPNDRFFAVRPEGSVSTLKIQRTERGDSAVYLCASSYDRGETQYFGPGTRLLVL.

This clone has more than one count but fewer than ten. The rearrangement links TRBV5-1 to TRBJ2-7; 14 bases match TRBD2. The CDR3 totals 15 residues. The J segment lost 9 bases and the V segment lost 0 bases, leaving 5 bases of the junction unmatched. Germline loops: CDR1 SGHRS, CDR2 YFSETQ. CDR3 DNA sequence: TGCGCCAGCAGCTTGGGACTAGCGGGAGGGGATGGGCAGTACTTC. Translating it yields CASSLGLAGGDGQYF.

The gene calls are TRBV24-1 and TRBJ2-3, with 7 bases lining up with TRBD1. From germline, CDR1 is KGHDR and CDR2 SFDVKD. J lost 3 bases, V lost 7 bases, and 18 bases had no gene match. The CDR3 is 18 amino acids. Written as DNA, the CDR3 is TGTGCCACCAGAGGCCCTTTGACAGGGCGAAAAACGACAGATACGCAGTATTTT. This translates into CATRGPLTGRKTTDTQYF.

J is TRBJ2-3 and V is TRBV12-5, with a possible D match to TRBD2 (5 bases). Germline assignment: CDR1 LGHNT and CDR2 FRNRAP. The CDR3 runs 15 residues. V lost 5 bases and J 2 bases, leaving 14 bases between the germline ends. The CDR3 coding sequence is TGTGCTAGTGGTCCGCCGGAGGCTGACACAGATACGCAGTATTTT. This codes for CASGPPEADTDTQYF.

The chain is built from TRBV10-3 and TRBJ2-1, with D maybe TRBD1 (5 bases). Per the germline V gene, CDR1 is ENHRY and CDR2 is SYGVKD. The CDR3 is 14 amino acids. V was shortened by 8 bases and J by 8 bases, with 19 bases between the two germline ends. The CDR3 loop reads CAISAGLLDDEQFF. CDR3 sequence (DNA): TGTGCCATCTCGGCAGGGCTACTGGATGATGAGCAGTTCTTC.